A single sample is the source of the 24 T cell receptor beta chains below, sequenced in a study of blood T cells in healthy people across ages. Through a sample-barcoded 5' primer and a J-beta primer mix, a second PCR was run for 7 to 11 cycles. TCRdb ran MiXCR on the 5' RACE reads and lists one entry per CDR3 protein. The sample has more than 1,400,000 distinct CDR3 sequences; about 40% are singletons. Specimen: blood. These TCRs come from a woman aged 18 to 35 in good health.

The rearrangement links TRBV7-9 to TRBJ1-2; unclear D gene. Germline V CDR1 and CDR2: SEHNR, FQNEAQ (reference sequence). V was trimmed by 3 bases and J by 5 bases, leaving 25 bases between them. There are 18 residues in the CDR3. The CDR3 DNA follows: TGTGCCAGCAGCTTCCAAAACAAGGACCGGAGAGGGATGTATGGCTACACCTTC. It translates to CASSFQNKDRRGMYGYTF.

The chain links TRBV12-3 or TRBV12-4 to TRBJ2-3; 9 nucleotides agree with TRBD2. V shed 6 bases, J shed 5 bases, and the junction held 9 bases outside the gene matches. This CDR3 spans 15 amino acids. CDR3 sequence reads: CASRSGGRGLDTQYF. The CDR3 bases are TGTGCCAGCAGAAGCGGGGGGCGCGGTCTAGATACGCAGTATTTT.

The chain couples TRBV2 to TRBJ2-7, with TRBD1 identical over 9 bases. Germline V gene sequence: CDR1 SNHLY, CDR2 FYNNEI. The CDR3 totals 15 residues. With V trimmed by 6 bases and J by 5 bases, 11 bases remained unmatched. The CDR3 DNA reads TGTGCCAGCAGGCCGGGACAGGGAGACCTCCACGAGCAGTACTTC. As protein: CASRPGQGDLHEQYF.

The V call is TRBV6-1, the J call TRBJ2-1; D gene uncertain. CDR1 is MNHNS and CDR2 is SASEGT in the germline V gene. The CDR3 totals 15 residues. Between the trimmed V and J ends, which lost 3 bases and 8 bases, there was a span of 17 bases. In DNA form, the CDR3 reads TGTGCCAGCAGTGATAGGGTGGCAGTATCGGATGAGCAGTTCTTC. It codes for CASSDRVAVSDEQFF.

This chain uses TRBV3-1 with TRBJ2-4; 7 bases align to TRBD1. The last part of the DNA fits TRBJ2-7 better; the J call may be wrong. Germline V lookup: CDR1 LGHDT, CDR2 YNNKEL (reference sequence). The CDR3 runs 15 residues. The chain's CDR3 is CASSQRQGRVYEQYF. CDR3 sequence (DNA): TGTGCCAGCAGTCAACGACAGGGTCGCGTCTACGAGCAGTACTTC.

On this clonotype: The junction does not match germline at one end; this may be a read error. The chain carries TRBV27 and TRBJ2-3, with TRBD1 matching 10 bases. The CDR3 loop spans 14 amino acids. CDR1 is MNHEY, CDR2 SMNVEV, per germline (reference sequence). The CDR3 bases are TGTGCCAGCAGTCGACAGGGGGCCCCAGATGCGCAGTATTTT. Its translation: CASSRQGAPDAQYF.

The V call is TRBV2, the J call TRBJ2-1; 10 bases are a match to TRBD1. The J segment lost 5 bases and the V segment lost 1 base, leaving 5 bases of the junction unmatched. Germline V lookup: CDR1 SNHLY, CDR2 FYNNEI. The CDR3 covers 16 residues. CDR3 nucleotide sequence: TGTGCCAGCAGTGAAGTGGACAGGGGGAGAAACAATGAGCAGTTCTTC. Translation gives CASSEVDRGRNNEQFF.

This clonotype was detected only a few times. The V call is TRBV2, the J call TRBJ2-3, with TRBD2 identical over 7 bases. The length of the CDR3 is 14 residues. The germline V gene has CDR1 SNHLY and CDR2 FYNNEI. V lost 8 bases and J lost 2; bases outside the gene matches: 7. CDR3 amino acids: CASSRGKATDTQYF. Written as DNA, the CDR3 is TGTGCCAGCTCGCGGGGGAAAGCCACAGATACGCAGTATTTT.

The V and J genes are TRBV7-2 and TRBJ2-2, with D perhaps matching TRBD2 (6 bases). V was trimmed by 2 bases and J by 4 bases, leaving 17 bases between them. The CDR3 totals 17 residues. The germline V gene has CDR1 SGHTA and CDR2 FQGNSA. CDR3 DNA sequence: TGTGCCAGCAGCTTAAGTGGAGGGGACTTTGCCACCGGGGAGCTGTTTTTT. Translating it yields CASSLSGGDFATGELFF.

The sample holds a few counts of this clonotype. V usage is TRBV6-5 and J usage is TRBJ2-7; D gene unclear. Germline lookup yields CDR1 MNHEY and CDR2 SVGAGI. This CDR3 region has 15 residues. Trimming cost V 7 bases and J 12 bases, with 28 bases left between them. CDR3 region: CASKAMRYTTSQWYF. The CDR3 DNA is TGTGCCAGCAAGGCAATGCGATATACTACGAGCCAATGGTACTTC.

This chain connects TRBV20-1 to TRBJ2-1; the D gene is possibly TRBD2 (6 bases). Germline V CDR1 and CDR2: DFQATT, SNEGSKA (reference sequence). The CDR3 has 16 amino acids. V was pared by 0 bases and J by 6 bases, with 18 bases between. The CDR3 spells CSARDGGRLSVNEQFF. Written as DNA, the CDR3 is TGCAGTGCTAGAGATGGAGGGAGGTTGAGTGTCAATGAGCAGTTCTTC.

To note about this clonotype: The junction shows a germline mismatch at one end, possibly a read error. The DNA of the CDR3 is TGTGCCAGCAGCCAAGGACAGGGAGACTACGTGCAGTACTTC. It codes for CASSQGQGDYVQYF. This chain uses TRBV3-1 with TRBJ2-7; 7 bases agree with TRBD1. The CDR3 has 14 residues. Germline CDR1 LGHDT, CDR2 YNNKEL (reference sequence).

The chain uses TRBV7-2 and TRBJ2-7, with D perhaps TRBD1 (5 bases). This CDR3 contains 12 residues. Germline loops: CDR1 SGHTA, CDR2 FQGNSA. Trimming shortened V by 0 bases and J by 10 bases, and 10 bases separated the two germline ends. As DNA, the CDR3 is TGTGCCAGCAGCTTAGCAGGGGCTACCCAGTACTTC. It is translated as CASSLAGATQYF.

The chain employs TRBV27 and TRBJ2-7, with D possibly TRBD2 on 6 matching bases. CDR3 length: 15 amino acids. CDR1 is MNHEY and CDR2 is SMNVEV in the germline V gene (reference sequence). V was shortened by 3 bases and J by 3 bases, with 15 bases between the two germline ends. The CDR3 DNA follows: TGTGCCAGCAGTTTTCGGGGAGGAGGGTACTACGAGCAGTACTTC. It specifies CASSFRGGGYYEQYF.

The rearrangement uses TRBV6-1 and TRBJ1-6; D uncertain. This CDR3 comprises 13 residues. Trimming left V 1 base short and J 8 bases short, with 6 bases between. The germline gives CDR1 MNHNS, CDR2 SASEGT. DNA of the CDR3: TGTGCCAGCAGTGAAGATCCCCATTCACCCCTCCACTTT. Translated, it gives CASSEDPHSPLHF.

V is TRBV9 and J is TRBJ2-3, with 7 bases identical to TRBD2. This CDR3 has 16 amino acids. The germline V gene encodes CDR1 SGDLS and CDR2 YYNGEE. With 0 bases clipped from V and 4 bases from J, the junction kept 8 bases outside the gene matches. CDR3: CASSVATGGAADTQYF. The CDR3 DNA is TGTGCCAGCAGCGTAGCTACGGGGGGAGCGGCAGATACGCAGTATTTT.

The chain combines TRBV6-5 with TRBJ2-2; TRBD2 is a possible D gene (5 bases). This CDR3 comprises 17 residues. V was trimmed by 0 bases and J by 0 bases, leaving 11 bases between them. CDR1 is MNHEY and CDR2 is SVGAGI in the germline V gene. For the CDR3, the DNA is TGTGCCAGCAGTTACTCGGCGGGCACAGCGAACACCGGGGAGCTGTTTTTT. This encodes CASSYSAGTANTGELFF.

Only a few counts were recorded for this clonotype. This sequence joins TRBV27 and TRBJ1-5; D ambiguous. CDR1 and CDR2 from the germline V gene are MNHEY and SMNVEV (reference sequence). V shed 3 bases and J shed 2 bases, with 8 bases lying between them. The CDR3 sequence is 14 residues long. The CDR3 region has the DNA TGTGCCAGCAGTTTTGTGGCCCGCAATCAGCCCCAGCATTTT. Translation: CASSFVARNQPQHF.

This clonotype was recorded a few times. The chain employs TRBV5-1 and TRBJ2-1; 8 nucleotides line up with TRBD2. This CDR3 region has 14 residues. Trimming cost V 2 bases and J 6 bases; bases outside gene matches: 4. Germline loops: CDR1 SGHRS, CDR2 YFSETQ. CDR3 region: CASSFNGRGNEQFF. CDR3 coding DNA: TGCGCCAGCAGCTTTAACGGGAGGGGCAATGAGCAGTTCTTC.

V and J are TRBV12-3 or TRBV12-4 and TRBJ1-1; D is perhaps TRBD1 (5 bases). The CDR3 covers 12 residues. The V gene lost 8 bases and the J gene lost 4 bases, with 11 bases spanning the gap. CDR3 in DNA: TGTGCCAGCGCTCAAAGGGGCACTGAAGCTTTCTTT. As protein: CASAQRGTEAFF.

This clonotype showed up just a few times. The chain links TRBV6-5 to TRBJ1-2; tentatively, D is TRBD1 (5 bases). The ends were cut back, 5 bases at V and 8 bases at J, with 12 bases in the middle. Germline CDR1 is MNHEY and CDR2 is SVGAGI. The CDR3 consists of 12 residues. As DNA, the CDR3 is TGTGCCAGCAGTATGGGGGAGGTCGGCTACACCTTC. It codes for CASSMGEVGYTF.

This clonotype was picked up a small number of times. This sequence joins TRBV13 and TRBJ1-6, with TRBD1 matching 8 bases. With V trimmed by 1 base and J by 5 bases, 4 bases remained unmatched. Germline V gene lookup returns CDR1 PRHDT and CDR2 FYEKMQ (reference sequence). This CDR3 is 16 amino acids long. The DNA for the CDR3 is TGTGCCAGCAGCTTAGACACACAGGGGGATAATTCACCCCTCCACTTT. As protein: CASSLDTQGDNSPLHF.

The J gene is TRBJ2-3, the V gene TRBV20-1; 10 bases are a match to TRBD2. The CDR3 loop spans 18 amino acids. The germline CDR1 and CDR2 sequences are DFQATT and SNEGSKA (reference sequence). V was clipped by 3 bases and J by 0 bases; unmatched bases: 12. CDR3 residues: CSASKWGSSGRSTDTQYF. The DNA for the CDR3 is TGCAGTGCTAGTAAATGGGGGAGTAGCGGGAGGAGCACAGATACGCAGTATTTT.

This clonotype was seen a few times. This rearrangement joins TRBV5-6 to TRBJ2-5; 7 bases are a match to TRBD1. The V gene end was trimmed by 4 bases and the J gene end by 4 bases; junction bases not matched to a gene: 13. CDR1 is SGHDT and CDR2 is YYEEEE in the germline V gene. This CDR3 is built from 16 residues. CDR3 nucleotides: TGTGCCAGCAGCGTACCGGGACAGCAAGAGGCAGAGACCCAGTACTTC. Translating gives CASSVPGQQEAETQYF.